This T cell receptor beta chain came from a study of blood T cells in healthy people across ages (dated by TCRdb to 2015 to 2017). Looking at the study overall: Template switching captured roughly one uniquely barcoded TCR beta cDNA molecule per two T cells in model experiments. Using deep sequencing normalized with unique cDNA molecular identifiers, the study measured how TCR beta repertoire diversity changes with age. The donors were divided into four age groups: young (average approximately 17 years), middle-aged (about 40), aged (approximately 62) and long-lived (about 80). To avoid experimental bias, donors of different ages were distributed randomly across sequencing lanes. Using the same blood draw, the study looked at two additional independent replicas of 1 million unique cDNA reads for two donors, one aged 18 to 30 and the other aged 80 or older.

Trimming takes 3 bases from V and 7 bases from J, and the germline ends sit 9 bases apart. Taken from the germline V gene, the CDR1 and CDR2 loops are MNHEY and SVGAGI. From the cysteine up to the phenylalanine, the CDR3 has a length of 12 residues. CDR3 DNA is the only sequence kept; it has 36 bases, read in frame from the first base. Libraries were made using 5' RACE. Sequencing used an Illumina HiSeq 2500. A second 7 to 11 cycle PCR used a sample-barcoded 5' primer and a J-beta primer mix. A unique molecular identifier was introduced onto each TCR beta cDNA molecule by a template-switch 5' adaptor carrying 12 random nucleotides. Each sample yielded at least 3 million CDR3-containing paired-end reads. All of the RNA was converted into first-strand cDNA using the Mint cDNA synthesis kit, with a TRBC-specific oligonucleotide serving as the primer. After uracil-DNA glycosylase treatment, a first 18-cycle PCR used universal primers M1SS and BC2_uni_R on all cDNA. In the original analysis: Normalization of each sample was performed by random selection of 1 million high-quality reads, each carrying a distinct molecular identifier. Reads with shared molecular identifiers were discarded instead of being binned into consensus sequences. MiTCR, set to a Q25 quality threshold and the strictest error-elimination algorithm, was used for CDR3 identification, clonotype clustering and error correction. A nonparametric unseen species model using Euler transformation provided a lower-bound estimate of total TCR beta diversity. Using fastp at Q25 and MiXCR, TCRdb reprocessed the public reads and kept productive beta chains. Merged by CDR3 protein, the rows form single entries marked with the most common genes and DNA. None of the V and J calls come from the authors' own analysis; TCRdb made them. The sample data list hundreds of thousands of distinct CDR3 sequences, and around 48% of these were observed just once. About 26% of the sample rests with the top ten.

Ten or more counts support this clonotype. The antigen it recognizes is unknown. One base away there is no much larger clone; base qualities are not given. Systemically healthy Caucasian individuals from Russia, over 30 in total and aged roughly 6 to 100 years, were included as donors. Around 10 milliliters of peripheral blood were drawn from each donor into EDTA-treated Vacutainer tubes. Ficoll-Paque density-gradient centrifugation was used to isolate PBMCs, with at least 7 million per sample. Total RNA, at least 5 micrograms per sample, was extracted from PBMCs with Trizol reagent. For every donor, an aliquot of PBMCs went through flow cytometry to measure the percentages of naive CD45RAhigh/CD27high T cells. What the study reported, not specific to this receptor: Compared with the aged group, more naive CD4+ T cells, fewer expanded clones and increased TCR diversity were shown by the long-lived group, suggesting age selection. As age increased, observed TCR beta diversity per million T cells dropped in a roughly linear way, and a significant reduction was already evident by age 40. Total diversity estimates from one million sequenced T cells were considered lower bounds and underestimates. The CMV infection status of donors was not known, potentially confounding age-related changes in expanded clonotypes. Since profiling was done on bulk unsorted PBMCs, naive and antigen-experienced compartments could not be conclusively compared. There was a strong correlation between observed TCR beta diversity and the percentage of naive T cells measured by flow cytometry.

The origin of this receptor is an elderly man in good health. The sequence is built from TRBV6-5 and TRBJ1-2; no D gene can be assigned with confidence. The sequencing sample was made of blood. The nucleotides are TGTGCCAGCAGTTATACGGGCCTTGGCTACACCTTC. It encodes CASSYTGLGYTF.